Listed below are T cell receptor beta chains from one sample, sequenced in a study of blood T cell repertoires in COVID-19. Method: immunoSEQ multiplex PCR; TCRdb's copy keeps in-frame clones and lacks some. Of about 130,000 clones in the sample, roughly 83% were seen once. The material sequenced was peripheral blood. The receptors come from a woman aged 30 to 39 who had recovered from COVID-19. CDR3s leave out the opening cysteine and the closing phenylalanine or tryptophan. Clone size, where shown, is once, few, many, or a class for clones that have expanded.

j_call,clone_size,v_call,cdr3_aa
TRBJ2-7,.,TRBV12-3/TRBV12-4,ASSLMGLRQY
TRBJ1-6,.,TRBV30,AWSVQGRTH
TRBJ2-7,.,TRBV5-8,ASSLVPGDYEQY
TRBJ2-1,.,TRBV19,ASSKDRADEQF
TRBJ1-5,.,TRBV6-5,ASSQTGGNQPQH
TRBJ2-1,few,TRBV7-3,ASSSGLPGGNEQF
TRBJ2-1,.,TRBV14,ASMQTRGLAGNSYNEQF
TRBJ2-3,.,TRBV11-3,ASSLFKRNNTDTQY
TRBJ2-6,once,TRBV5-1,ASSFGQLSTGANVLT
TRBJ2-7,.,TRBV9,ASSVGWAGIYEQY
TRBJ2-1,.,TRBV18,ASSLTRDSTPEQF
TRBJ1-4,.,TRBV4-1,ASSQTRTVNEKLF
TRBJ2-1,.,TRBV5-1,ASSRTIDEQF
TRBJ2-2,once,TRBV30,AWSGQVNTGELF
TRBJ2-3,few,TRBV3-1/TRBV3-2,ASSQDERRTSGRSTDTQY
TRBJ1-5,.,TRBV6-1,ASSGTGGVWGNQPQH
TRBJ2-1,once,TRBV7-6,ASSLLSSGGYNEQF
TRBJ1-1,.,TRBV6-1,ASSEVSGRAGAF
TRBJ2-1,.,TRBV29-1,SVEDSGGEGDEQF
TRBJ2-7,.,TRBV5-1,ASSLRQTYEQY
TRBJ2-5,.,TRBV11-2,ASSSWGGFQETQY
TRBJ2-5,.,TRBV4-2,ASSWTGTSGGETQY
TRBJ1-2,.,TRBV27,ASSLAGDDGYGYT
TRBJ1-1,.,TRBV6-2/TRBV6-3,ASSYFPYTEAF
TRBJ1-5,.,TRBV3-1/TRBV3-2,ASSLQAGQPQH
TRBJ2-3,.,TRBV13,ASSSRDRGSTDTQY
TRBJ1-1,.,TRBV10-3,AISEGGHEAF
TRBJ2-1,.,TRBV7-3,ASSLRRAGKGNEQF
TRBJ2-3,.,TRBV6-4,ASSPQGLLTDTQY
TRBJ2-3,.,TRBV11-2,ASSFERGRLSTQY
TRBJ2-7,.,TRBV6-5,ASSRGSYEQY
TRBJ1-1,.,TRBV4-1,ASSQEDRNSGEAF
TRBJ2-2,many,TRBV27,ASSPARGLAGELF
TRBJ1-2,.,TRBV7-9,ASSLDTENYGYT
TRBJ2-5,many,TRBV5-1,ASSSGQGRETQY
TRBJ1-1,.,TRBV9,ASSVGGQMNTEAF
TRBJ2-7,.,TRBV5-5,ASSLEDRVFYEQY
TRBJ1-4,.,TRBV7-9,ASSLMGGEEKLF
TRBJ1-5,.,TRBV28,ASSLPPDRGNQPQH
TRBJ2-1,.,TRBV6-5,ASSYRSGWNEQF
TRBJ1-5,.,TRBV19,ASTPGQSNQPQH
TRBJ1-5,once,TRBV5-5,ASSTWDRGMDQPQH
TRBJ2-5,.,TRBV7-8,ASSLATGSRETQY
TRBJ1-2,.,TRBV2,ASSEEPYLYGYT
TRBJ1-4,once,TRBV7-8,ASSPGLLNEKLF
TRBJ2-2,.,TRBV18,ASSRTSSLGSGNGELF